The clone carrying this T cell receptor beta chain was picked up a small number of times. What it binds is not known. The sample comes from a study of human T cells and chemical hapten exposure. Study-level background: Across its roughly 22 weeks, the study gave patients weekly diphenylcyclopropenone doses to the scalp. Study findings and constraints: TCRs at a frequency above 1 in 1000 stayed unchanged with DPC sensitization.

Time point of the sample: patch test 1, 2 weeks after DPC sensitization. Treatment here: therapeutic diphenylcyclopropenone sensitization with weekly scalp DPC. TCRdb analysed the RACE reads with MiXCR anew, one entry per CDR3 protein. The sample includes about 340,000 distinct CDR3 sequences, under 9% of them seen just once. V was clipped by 5 bases and J by 6 bases, with 16 bases between them. This CDR3 is 14 amino acids long. V is TRBV12-3 or TRBV12-4 and J is TRBJ1-2, with D unresolved. The sequence was obtained from a woman aged 18-29 years with alopecia areata. Some clones in this sample may be carry-over from other donors' samples. Sequenced here: whole blood, sampled in connection with sensitization to the hapten diphenylcyclopropenone (DPC). CDR3 DNA sequence: TGTGCCAGCAGTCCCTCGGGAGTCCGGGATGGCTACACCTTC. Translation gives CASSPSGVRDGYTF.